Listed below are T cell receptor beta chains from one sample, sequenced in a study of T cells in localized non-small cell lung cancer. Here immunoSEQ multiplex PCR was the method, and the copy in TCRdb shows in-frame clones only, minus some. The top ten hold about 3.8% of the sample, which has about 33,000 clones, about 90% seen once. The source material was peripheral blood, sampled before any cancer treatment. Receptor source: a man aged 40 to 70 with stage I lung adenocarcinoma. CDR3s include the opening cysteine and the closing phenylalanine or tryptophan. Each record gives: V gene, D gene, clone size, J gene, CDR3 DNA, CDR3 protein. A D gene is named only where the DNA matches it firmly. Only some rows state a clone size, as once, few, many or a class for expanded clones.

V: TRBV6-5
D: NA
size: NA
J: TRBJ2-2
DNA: TGTGCCAGCAGACCAGGGGGGTGGACCGGGGAGCTGTTTTTT
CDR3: CASRPGGWTGELFF

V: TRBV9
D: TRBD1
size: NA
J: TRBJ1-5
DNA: TGTGCCAGCAGCGTAGGGCCGACAGGGGGGGAGAATCAGCCCCAGCATTTT
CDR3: CASSVGPTGGENQPQHF

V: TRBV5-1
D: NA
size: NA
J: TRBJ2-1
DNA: TGCGCCAGCAAGGGAAGCTCCTACAATGAGCAGTTCTTC
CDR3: CASKGSSYNEQFF

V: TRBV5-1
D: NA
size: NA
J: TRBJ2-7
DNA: TGCGCCAGCAGCTTGCAGTCCGACTCCTACGAGCAGTACTTC
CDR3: CASSLQSDSYEQYF

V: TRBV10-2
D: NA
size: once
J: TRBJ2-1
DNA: TGCGCCAGCGGAAAAAATTTTAATGAGCAGTTCTTC
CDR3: CASGKNFNEQFF

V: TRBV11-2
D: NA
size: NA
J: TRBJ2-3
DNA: TGTGCCAGCAGCTTACTATCAGATACGCAGTATTTT
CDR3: CASSLLSDTQYF

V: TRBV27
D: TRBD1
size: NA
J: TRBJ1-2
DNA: TGTGCCAGCAGTTCCAGGGGGCGCTTCTATGGCTACACCTTC
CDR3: CASSSRGRFYGYTF

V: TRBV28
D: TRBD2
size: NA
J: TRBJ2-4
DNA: TGTGCCAGCAGCCTGGGGGGGAAGGCCAAAAACATTCAGTACTTC
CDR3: CASSLGGKAKNIQYF

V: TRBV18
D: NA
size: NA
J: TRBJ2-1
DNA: TGTGCCAGCTCACCAGGTCTATACAATGAGCAGTTCTTC
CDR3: CASSPGLYNEQFF

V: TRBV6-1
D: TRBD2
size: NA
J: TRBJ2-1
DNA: TGTGCCAGCAGCAAACCGGGACTAGCGGTCCAGGACCAGTTCTTC
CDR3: CASSKPGLAVQDQFF

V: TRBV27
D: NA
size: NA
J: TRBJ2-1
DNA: TGTGCCAGCAGTTTAGGGGCCAGGGAGGCTGAGCAGTTCTTC
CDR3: CASSLGAREAEQFF

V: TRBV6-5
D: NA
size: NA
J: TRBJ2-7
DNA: TGTGCCAGCAGTTACGGCCAGGGAGCCTACGAGCAGTACTTC
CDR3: CASSYGQGAYEQYF

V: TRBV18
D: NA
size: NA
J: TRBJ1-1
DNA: TGTGCCAGCTCACCACGGCGTATCAGGGGATTGAACACTGAAGCTTTCTTT
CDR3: CASSPRRIRGLNTEAFF

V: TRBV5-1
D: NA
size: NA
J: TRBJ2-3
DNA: TGCGCCAGCAGGCGGTACACAGATACGCAGTATTTT
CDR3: CASRRYTDTQYF

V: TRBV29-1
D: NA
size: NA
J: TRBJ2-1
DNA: TGCAGCGTTGTCGGCCATCTAGTCAGCTCCTACAATGAGCAGTTCTTC
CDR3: CSVVGHLVSSYNEQFF

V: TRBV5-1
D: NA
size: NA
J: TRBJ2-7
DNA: TGCGCCAGCAGCTTGGTACGAGGCAACCAGATCTACGAGCAGTACTTC
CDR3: CASSLVRGNQIYEQYF

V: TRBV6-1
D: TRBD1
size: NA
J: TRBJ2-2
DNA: TGTGCCAGCAGTGAATCCTCGGGACAGGGGGCGGTGCGAACCGGGGAGCTGTTTTTT
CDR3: CASSESSGQGAVRTGELFF

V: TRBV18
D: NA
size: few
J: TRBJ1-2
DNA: TGTGCCAGCTCACCACCAACAGAGAGCTATGGCTACACCTTC
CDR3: CASSPPTESYGYTF

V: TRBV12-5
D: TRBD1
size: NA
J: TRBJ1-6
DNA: TGTGCTAGTGGTTTGGCCGGGACAGGAATGTATAATTCACCCCTCCACTTT
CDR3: CASGLAGTGMYNSPLHF

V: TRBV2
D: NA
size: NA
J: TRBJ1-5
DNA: TGTGCCAGCAGTGTGGGGAGGGCTCAGCCCCAGCATTTT
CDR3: CASSVGRAQPQHF

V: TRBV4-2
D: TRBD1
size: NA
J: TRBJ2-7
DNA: TGTGCCAGCAGCCAAGCCGGGACAGGGACCTACGAGCAGTACTTC
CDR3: CASSQAGTGTYEQYF

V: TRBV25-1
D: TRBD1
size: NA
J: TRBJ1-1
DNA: TGTGCCAGCAGTGACACCCGTAACAGGGGAAGGACTGAAGCTTTCTTT
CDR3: CASSDTRNRGRTEAFF

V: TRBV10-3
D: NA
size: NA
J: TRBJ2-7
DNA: TGTGCCATCAGTGAGTCGAAGAATTACGAGCAGTACTTC
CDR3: CAISESKNYEQYF

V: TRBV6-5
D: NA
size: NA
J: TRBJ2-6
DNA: TGTGCCAGCAGTTACAGCCCGTACTCTGGGGCCAACGTCCTGACTTTC
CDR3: CASSYSPYSGANVLTF

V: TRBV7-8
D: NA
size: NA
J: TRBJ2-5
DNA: TGTGCCAGCAGCCTAACAACAGGGTATCAAGAGACCCAGTACTTC
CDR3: CASSLTTGYQETQYF

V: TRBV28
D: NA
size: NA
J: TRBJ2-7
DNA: TGTGCCAGCTCTCGCCCGACCTACGAGCAGTACTTC
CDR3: CASSRPTYEQYF